This T cell receptor (beta chain) appears in the sequencing data of a study of beta chain features in type 1 diabetes. Broader study findings: Among patients with Type 1 diabetes, TCRB CDR3s were moderately but significantly shorter in every one of the four CD4+ subsets.

The V gene end was trimmed by 0 bases and the J gene end by 4 bases; junction bases not matched to a gene: 8. Germline V gene data show CDR1 as SGHRS and CDR2 as YFSETQ. The CDR3 contains 16 residues. Worth noting for this clone: Its antigen remains unknown.

The investigators reverse transcribed all of the isolated RNA, so they sequenced expressed TCRB transcripts. Sequencing used immunoSEQ multiplex PCR; TCRdb keeps in-frame clones, though not all of them. The repertoire includes roughly 400,000 clones, around 15% of them detected once, and about 0.02% sits in the top ten. Sequenced material: naive CD4+ T cells from blood. This chain links TRBV5-1 with TRBJ2-3, with 7 bases matching TRBD2. The sequence came from a woman aged 18-29 years in good health. CDR3 residues: CASSLAPAGMADTQYF. The CDR3 DNA reads as TGCGCCAGCAGCTTGGCCCCAGCGGGAATGGCAGATACGCAGTATTTT.